A selection of T cell receptor beta chains follows, all from one sample in a study of cytomegalovirus exposure and HLA in healthy donors. Repertoires were generated with immunoSEQ multiplex PCR, while TCRdb's copy carries only in-frame clones and drops some. The sample includes some 150,000 clones, around a tenth seen only once; the top ten take approximately 1.7%. The specimen was PBMCs. These receptors were taken from a man aged 50-60 years in good health and CMV-seronegative. The CDR3 runs from the conserved cysteine through the conserved F or W. The order of the fields is CDR3 length, J gene, V gene, CDR3 protein.

14 | TRBJ1-6 | TRBV28 | CASRGQGNNSPLHF
13 | TRBJ1-2 | TRBV11-2 | CASSSSLNYGYTF
15 | TRBJ2-1 | TRBV5-1 | CASSVLAGDINEQFF
12 | TRBJ1-1 | TRBV27 | CASSFSQGEAFF
16 | TRBJ2-3 | TRBV4-1 | CASSQVLAPGTDTQYF
15 | TRBJ2-3 | TRBV2 | CASRGLASSTDAQYF
16 | TRBJ1-2 | TRBV6-5 | CASSYFGRRGSYGYTF
15 | TRBJ1-1 | TRBV28 | CASSSGQGGVTEAFF
14 | TRBJ2-7 | TRBV27 | CASKQSTGSYEQYF
17 | TRBJ1-3 | TRBV5-1 | CASSLAGTGGSGNTIYF
16 | TRBJ1-2 | TRBV28 | CASSSLWGDSDYGYTF
16 | TRBJ2-2 | TRBV27 | CASSMFWTRNTGELFF
12 | TRBJ1-1 | TRBV4-1 | CASSQDGPKAFF
12 | TRBJ1-1 | TRBV2 | CASSDANTEAFF
15 | TRBJ2-5 | TRBV28 | CASLSSAGGGETQYF
15 | TRBJ2-5 | TRBV6-4 | CASSRLAGGIETQYF
16 | TRBJ2-3 | TRBV2 | CASRPQGGTSTDTQYF
12 | TRBJ1-6 | TRBV28 | CASAEYNSPLHF
13 | TRBJ2-5 | TRBV30 | CAWRSREQETQYF
15 | TRBJ1-5 | TRBV5-1 | CASSLGQGAGQPQHF
15 | TRBJ2-2 | TRBV11-3 | CASSLTGDYTGELFF
13 | TRBJ2-3 | TRBV7-3 | CASSPQGADTQYF
11 | TRBJ2-7 | TRBV30 | CAWSTVYEQYF
16 | TRBJ2-1 | TRBV10-3 | CAISESLAGGGNEQFF
14 | TRBJ2-5 | TRBV10-1 | CASSESSGSGTQYF
14 | TRBJ2-3 | TRBV7-9 | CASKLAFGTDTQYF
15 | TRBJ2-5 | TRBV7-9 | CASSLGQLYQETQYF
16 | TRBJ1-1 | TRBV19 | CASSIGQGVMNTEAFF
15 | TRBJ1-4 | TRBV13 | CASSSISDSVQELFF
13 | TRBJ2-1 | TRBV12-5 | CASGLESGREQFF
14 | TRBJ2-7 | TRBV4-2 | CASSLLAGGDEQYF
14 | TRBJ2-6 | TRBV14 | CASSHNGWEGVLTF
14 | TRBJ1-6 | TRBV28 | CATYRQGDYSPLHF
15 | TRBJ2-2 | TRBV7-2 | CASSTDARGLGELFF
14 | TRBJ1-2 | TRBV27 | CASSSLGPGYGYTF
17 | NA | TRBV29-1 | CSVEDSSRTGEILEQYF
14 | TRBJ1-1 | TRBV28 | CASGRVEGGSEAFF
17 | TRBJ1-5 | TRBV15 | CATSRGQALSGNQPQHF
14 | TRBJ2-7 | TRBV6-6 | CASSYPTAGREQYF
14 | TRBJ2-7 | TRBV27 | CASSLSHRVSEQYF
11 | TRBJ1-1 | TRBV29-1 | CGVERGTEAFF
14 | TRBJ2-7 | TRBV7-8 | CASSLGGPAYEQYF
14 | TRBJ2-7 | TRBV7-3 | CASSLIGRDHEQYF
16 | TRBJ2-3 | TRBV27 | CASSWRTSGGSDTQYF
15 | TRBJ2-1 | TRBV5-1 | CASRGGLAGGTEQFF
17 | TRBJ1-2 | TRBV7-2 | CASSPEAARGNYYGYTF
16 | TRBJ2-2 | TRBV4-2 | CASSRRLAGEPGELFF
17 | TRBJ1-1 | TRBV5-1 | CASSPGAGEMRGTEAFF
14 | TRBJ2-7 | TRBV6-6 | CASSYGQGADEQYF
15 | TRBJ2-3 | TRBV6-4 | CASSASADSTDTQYF
15 | TRBJ1-2 | TRBV30 | CAWSAGQGLLYGYTF
13 | TRBJ1-1 | TRBV5-1 | CASNEQGNTEAFF
18 | TRBJ1-6 | TRBV7-7 | CASSLGGIQAPHNSPLHF
14 | TRBJ1-1 | TRBV5-1 | CASGPTGGGTEAFF
14 | TRBJ1-2 | TRBV19 | CASDPGTGLHGYTF
14 | TRBJ2-7 | TRBV5-1 | CASSFQGSTEEQYF
17 | TRBJ2-7 | TRBV27 | CASSLSTLGTVAYEQYF
13 | TRBJ1-1 | TRBV29-1 | CSVEDPRSTGAFF